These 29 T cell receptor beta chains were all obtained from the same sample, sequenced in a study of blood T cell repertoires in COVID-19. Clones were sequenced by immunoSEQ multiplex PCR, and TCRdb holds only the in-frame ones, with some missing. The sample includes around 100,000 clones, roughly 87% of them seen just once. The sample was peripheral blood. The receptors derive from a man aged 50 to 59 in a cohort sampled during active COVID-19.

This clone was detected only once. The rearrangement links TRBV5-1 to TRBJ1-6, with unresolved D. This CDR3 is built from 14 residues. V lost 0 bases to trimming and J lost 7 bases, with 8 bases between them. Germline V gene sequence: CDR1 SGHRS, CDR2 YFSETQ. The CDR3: CASSLGAGNSPLHF. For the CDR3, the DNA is TGCGCCAGCAGCTTGGGGGCTGGGAATTCACCCCTCCACTTT.

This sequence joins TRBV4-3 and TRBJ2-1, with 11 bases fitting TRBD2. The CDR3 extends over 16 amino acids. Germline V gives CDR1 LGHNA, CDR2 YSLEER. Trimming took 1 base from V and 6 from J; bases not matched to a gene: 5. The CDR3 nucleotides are TGCGCCAGCAGCCAAGGGGCTAGCGGGGGGATCAATGAGCAGTTCTTC. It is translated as CASSQGASGGINEQFF.

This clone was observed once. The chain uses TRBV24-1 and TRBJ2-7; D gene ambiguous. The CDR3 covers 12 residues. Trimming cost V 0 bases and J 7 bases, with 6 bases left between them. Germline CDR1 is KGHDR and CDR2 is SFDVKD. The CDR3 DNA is TGTGCCACCAGTGATTTGACAGAAGAGCAGTACTTC. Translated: CATSDLTEEQYF.

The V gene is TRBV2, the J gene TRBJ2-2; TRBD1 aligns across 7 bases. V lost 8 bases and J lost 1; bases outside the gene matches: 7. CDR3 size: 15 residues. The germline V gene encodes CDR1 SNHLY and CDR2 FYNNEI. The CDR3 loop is CASRPQGVNTGELFF. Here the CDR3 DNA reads TGTGCCAGCCGACCTCAGGGGGTGAACACCGGGGAGCTGTTTTTT.

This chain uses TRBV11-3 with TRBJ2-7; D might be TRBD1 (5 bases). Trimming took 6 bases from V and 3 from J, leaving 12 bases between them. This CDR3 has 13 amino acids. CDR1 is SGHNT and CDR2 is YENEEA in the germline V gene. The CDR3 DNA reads TGTGCCAGCAGTCACAGGCTGCACTACGAGCAGTACTTC. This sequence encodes CASSHRLHYEQYF.

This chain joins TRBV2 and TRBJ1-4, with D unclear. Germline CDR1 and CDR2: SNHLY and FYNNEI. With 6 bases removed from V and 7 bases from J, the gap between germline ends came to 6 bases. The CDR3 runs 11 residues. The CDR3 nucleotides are TGTGCCAGCAGCGCCAGTGAAAAACTGTTTTTT. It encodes CASSASEKLFF. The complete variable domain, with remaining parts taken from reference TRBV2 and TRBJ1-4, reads EPEVTQTPSHQVTQMGQEVILRCVPISNHLYFYWYRQILGQKVEFLVSFYNNEISEKSEIFDDQFSVERPDGSNFTLKIRSTKLEDSAMYFCASSASEKLFFGSGTQLSVL.

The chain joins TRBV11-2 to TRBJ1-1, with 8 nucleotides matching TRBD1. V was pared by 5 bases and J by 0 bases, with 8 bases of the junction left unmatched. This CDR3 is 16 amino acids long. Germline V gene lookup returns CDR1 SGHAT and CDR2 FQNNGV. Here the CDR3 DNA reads TGTGCCAGCAGCCACGGGACAGGCGCCATGAACACTGAAGCTTTCTTT. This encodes CASSHGTGAMNTEAFF.

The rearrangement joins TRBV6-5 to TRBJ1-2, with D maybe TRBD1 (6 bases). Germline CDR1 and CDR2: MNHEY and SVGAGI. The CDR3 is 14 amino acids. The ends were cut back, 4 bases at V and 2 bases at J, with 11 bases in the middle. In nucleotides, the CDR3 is TGTGCCAGCAGTTCCCAACAGGGAAACTATGGCTACACCTTC. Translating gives CASSSQQGNYGYTF.

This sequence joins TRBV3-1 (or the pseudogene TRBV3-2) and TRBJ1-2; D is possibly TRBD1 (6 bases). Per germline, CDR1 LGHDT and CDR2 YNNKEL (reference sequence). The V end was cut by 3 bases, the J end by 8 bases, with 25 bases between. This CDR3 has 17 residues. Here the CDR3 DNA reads TGTGCCAGCAGCCATAGACGGGCGAAACAGGGTGTAAGGGGCTACACCTTC. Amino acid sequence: CASSHRRAKQGVRGYTF.

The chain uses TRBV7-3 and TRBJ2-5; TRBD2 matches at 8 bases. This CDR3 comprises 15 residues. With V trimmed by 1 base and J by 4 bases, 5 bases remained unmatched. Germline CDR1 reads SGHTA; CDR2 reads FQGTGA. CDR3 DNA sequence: TGTGCCAGCAGCTTAAACGGGGGGGCCGGAGAGACCCAGTACTTC. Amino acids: CASSLNGGAGETQYF.

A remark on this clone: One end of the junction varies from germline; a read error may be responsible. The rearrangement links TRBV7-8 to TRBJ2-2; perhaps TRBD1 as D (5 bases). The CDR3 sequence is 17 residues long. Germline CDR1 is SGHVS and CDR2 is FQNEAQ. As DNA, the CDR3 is TGTGCCGGCAGCTTCGACAGACTCAAAGGGAACACCGGGGAGCTGTTTTTT. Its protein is CAGSFDRLKGNTGELFF.

The CDR3, as DNA: TGTGCCAGCATGGGCTTGGCGCGAGAGACCCAGTACTTC. Its translation is CASMGLARETQYF. V gene TRBV28 combines with J gene TRBJ2-5; no definite D call. Trimming stripped 7 bases from V and 4 bases from J, with 13 bases between. The germline CDR1 and CDR2 sequences are MDHEN and SYDVKM. The CDR3 covers 13 residues.

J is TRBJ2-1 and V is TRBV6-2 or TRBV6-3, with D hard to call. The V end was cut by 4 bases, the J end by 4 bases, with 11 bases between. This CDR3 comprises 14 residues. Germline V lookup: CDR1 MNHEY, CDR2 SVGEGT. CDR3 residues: CASSFGTDYNEQFF. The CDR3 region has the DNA TGTGCCAGCAGTTTTGGTACAGATTACAATGAGCAGTTCTTC.

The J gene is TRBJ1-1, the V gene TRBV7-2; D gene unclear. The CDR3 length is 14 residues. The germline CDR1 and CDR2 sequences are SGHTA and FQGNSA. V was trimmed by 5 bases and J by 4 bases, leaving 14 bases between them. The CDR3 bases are TGTGCCAGCAGCCCTCAGATTGGTCGCACTGAAGCTTTCTTT. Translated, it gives CASSPQIGRTEAFF.

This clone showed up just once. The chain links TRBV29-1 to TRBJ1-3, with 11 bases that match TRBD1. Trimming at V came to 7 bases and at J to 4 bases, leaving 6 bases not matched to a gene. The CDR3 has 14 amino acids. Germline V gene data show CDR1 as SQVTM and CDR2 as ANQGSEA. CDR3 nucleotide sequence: TGCAGCGGGTTGGGACAGGGGGTCGGAAACACCATATATTTT. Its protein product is CSGLGQGVGNTIYF.

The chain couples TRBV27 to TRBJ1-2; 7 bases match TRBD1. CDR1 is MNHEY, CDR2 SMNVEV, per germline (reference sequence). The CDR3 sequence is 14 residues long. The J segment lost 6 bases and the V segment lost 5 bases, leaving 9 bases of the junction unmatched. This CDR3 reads CASSTAPGTDGYTF. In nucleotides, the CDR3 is TGTGCCAGCAGTACGGCTCCCGGGACAGATGGCTACACCTTC.

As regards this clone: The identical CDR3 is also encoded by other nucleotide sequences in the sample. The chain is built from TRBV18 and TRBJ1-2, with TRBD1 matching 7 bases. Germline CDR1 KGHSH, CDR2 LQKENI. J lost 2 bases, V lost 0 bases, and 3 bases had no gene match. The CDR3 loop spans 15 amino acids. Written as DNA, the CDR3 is TGTGCCAGCTCACCACCGTCACAGGGGAACTATGGCTACACCTTC. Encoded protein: CASSPPSQGNYGYTF.

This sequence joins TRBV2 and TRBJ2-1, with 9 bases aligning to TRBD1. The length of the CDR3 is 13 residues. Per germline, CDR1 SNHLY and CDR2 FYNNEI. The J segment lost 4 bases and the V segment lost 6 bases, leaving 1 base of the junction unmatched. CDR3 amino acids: CASRDRGYNEQFF. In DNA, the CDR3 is TGTGCCAGCAGGGACAGGGGATACAATGAGCAGTTCTTC. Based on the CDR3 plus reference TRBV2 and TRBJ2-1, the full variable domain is EPEVTQTPSHQVTQMGQEVILRCVPISNHLYFYWYRQILGQKVEFLVSFYNNEISEKSEIFDDQFSVERPDGSNFTLKIRSTKLEDSAMYFCASRDRGYNEQFFGPGTRLTVL.

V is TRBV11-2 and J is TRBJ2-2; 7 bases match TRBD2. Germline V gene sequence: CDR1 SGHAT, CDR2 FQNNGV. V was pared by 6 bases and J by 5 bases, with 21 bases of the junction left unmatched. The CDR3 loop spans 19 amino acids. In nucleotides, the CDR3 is TGTGCCAGCAGTCCTGGGAGGTGGGCTAGCGGTGATGGGACCGGGGAGCTGTTTTTT. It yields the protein CASSPGRWASGDGTGELFF.

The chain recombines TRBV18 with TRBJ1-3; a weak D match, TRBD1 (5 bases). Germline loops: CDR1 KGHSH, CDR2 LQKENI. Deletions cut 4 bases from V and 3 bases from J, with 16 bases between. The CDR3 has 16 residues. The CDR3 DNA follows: TGTGCCAGCTCACAATCTGGCAGGGTGTATGGAAACACCATATATTTT. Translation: CASSQSGRVYGNTIYF.

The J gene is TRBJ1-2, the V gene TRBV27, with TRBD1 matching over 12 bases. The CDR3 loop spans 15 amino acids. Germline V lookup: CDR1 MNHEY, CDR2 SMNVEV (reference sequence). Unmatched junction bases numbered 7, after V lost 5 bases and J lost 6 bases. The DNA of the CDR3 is TGTGCCAGCAGTCCCCGGGACAGGGGGCAACATGGCTACACCTTC. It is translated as CASSPRDRGQHGYTF.

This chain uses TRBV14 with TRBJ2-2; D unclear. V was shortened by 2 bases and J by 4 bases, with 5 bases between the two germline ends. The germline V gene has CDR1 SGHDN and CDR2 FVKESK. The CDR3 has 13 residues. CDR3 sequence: CASSQRFTGELFF. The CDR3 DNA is TGTGCCAGCAGCCAACGTTTCACCGGGGAGCTGTTTTTT.

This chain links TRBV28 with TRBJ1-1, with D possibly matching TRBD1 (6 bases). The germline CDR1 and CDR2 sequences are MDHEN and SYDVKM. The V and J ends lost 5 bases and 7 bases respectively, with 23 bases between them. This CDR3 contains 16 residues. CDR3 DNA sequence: TGTGCCAGCAGTCGTATCGGGAGGCAGGGGTTGAGTGAAGCTTTCTTT. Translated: CASSRIGRQGLSEAFF.

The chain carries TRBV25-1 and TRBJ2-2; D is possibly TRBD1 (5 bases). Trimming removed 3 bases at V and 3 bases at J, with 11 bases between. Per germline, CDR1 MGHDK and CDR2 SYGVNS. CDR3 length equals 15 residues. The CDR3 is CASSEWGSDTGELFF. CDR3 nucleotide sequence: TGTGCCAGCAGTGAGTGGGGCAGCGACACCGGGGAGCTGTTTTTT.

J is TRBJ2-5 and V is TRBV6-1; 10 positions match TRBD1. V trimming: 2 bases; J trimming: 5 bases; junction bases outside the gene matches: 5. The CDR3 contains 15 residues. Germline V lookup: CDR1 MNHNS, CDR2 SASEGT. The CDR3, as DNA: TGTGCCAGCAGTGAATTGGGGGACAGGGGCGAGACCCAGTACTTC. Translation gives CASSELGDRGETQYF.

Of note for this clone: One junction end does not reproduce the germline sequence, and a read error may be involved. CDR3 DNA sequence: TGTACCAGCGGGAGAGAGGGTTTGGTCCATGGCTACACCTTC. This sequence encodes CTSGREGLVHGYTF. The chain links TRBV27 to TRBJ1-2, with D hard to call. The CDR3 extends over 14 amino acids. Germline CDR1 MNHEY, CDR2 SMNVEV (reference sequence).

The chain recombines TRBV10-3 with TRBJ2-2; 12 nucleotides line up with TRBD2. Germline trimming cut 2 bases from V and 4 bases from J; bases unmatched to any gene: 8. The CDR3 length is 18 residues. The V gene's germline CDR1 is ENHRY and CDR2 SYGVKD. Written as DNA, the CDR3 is TGTGCCATCAGTGAGCCCCTAGCGGGGGGGCCAGGCACCGGGGAGCTGTTTTTT. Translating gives CAISEPLAGGPGTGELFF.

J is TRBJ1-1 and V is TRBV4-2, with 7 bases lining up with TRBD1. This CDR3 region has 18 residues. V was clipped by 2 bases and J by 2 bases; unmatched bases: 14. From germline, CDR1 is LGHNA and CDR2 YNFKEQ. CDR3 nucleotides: TGTGCCAGCAGCCAATTGGGAACCTCGACAGGGATAAACACTGAAGCTTTCTTT. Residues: CASSQLGTSTGINTEAFF.

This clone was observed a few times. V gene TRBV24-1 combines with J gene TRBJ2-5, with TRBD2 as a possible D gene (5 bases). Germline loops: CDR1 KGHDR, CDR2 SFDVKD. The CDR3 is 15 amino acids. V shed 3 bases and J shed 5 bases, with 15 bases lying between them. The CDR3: CATSDPAGDRETQYF. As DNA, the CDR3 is TGTGCCACCAGTGATCCCGCCGGGGATCGGGAGACCCAGTACTTC.